The clone carrying this T cell receptor (beta chain) occurred a few times. Its target is not known. Indicated time point: patch test 3, about 24 weeks after DPC sensitization. The treatment was: therapeutic diphenylcyclopropenone sensitization with weekly scalp DPC. Alopecia patients between 18 and 70 years old and suitable for DPC were used as donors. This record comes from a study of human T cells and chemical hapten exposure. Study at large: The study patch tested 0.01% DPC on the upper back and read results at 6 days.

V lost 8 bases, J lost 2 bases, and 10 bases lay in between. This CDR3 is 13 amino acids long. Study observations and caveats: Expanded TCRs clustered into significantly more large CDR3 similarity groups than controls, the analysis revealed.

MiXCR, applied by TCRdb to the RACE reads, yields one record per CDR3 protein. The sample carries about 190,000 distinct CDR3 sequences, around 25% recorded once. The V and J genes are TRBV12-3 or TRBV12-4 and TRBJ1-3, with D perhaps matching TRBD1 (5 bases). This sequence was found in a woman aged 40 to 50 with alopecia areata. Some clones in this sample may be carry-over from other donors' samples. The sequencing used whole blood, collected in connection with sensitization to the hapten diphenylcyclopropenone (DPC). CDR3 DNA: TGTGCCAGCGCAGGGTCGGCTGGAAACACCATATATTTT. This encodes CASAGSAGNTIYF.